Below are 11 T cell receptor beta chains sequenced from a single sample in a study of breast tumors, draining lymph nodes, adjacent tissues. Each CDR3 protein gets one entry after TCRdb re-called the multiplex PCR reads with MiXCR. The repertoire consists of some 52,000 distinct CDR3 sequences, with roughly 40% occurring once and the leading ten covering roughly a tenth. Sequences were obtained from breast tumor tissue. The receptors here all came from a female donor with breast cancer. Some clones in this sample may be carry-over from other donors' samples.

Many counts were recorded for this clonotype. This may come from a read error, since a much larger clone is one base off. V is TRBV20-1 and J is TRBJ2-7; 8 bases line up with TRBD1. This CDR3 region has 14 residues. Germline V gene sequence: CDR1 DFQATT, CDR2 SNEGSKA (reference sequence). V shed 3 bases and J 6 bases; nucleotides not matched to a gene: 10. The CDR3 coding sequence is TGCAGTGCTAGGCAGGGGGCGAGGACCTCCGAGCAGTACTTC. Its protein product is CSARQGARTSEQYF.

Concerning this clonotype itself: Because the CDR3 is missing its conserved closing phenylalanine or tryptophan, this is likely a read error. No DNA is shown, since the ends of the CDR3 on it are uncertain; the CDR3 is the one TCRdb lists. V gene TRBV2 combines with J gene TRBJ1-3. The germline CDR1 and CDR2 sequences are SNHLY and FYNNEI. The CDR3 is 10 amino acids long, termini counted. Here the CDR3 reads CASRKTSTFT.

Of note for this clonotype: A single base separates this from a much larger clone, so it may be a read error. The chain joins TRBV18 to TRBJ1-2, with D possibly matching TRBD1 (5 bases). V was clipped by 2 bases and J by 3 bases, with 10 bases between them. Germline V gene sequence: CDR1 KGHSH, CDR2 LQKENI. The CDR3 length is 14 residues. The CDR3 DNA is TGTGCCAGCTCACCAAGGGACGCCGACTATGGCTACACCTTC. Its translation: CASSPRDADYGYTF.

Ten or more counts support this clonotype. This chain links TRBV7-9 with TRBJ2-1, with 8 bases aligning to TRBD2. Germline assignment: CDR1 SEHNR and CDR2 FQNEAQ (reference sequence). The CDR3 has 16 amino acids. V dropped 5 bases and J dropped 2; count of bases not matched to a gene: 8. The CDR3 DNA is TGTGCCAGCAGCCCCCGAGTAGCGGGAACCTACAATGAGCAGTTCTTC. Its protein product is CASSPRVAGTYNEQFF.

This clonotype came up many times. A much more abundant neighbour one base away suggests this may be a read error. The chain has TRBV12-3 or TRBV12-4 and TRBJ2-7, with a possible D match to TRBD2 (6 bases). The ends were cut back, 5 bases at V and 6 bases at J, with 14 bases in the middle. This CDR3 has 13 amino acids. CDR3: CASSPRRGTEQYF. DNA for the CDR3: TGTGCCAGCAGTCCCCGGAGGGGCACCGAGCAGTACTTC.

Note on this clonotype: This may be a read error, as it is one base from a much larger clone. The chain's CDR3 is CASSPALWVSKGETQYF. The CDR3 DNA follows: TGTGCCAGCAGCCCCGCCTTGTGGGTCTCTAAGGGGGAGACCCAGTACTTC. This sequence joins TRBV6-2 or TRBV6-3 and TRBJ2-5, with a tentative D call TRBD1 (5 bases). From germline, CDR1 is MNHEY and CDR2 SVGEGT. V was cut by 6 bases and J by 5 bases, with 25 bases left in between. The CDR3 contains 17 residues.

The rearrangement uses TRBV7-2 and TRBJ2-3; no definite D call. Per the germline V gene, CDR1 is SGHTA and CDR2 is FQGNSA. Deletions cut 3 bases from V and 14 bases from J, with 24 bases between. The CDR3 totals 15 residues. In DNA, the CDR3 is TGTGCCAGCAGCTTTGGGCTGAACCCCACAGATAGGCGGTATTTT. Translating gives CASSFGLNPTDRRYF.

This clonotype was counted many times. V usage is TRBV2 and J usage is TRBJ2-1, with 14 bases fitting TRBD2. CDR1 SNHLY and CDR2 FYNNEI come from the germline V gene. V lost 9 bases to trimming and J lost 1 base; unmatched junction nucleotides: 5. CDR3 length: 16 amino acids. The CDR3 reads CARGTSGRRSYNEQFF. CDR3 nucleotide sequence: TGTGCCAGGGGGACTAGCGGGAGAAGGTCCTACAATGAGCAGTTCTTC.

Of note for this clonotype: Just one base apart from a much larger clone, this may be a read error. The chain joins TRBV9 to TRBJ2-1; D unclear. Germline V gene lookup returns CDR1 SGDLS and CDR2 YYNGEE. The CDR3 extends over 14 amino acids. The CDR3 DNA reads TGTGCCAGCAGCGTAGGAAGGAGTTACAATGAGCAGTCCTTC. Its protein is CASSVGRSYNEQSF.

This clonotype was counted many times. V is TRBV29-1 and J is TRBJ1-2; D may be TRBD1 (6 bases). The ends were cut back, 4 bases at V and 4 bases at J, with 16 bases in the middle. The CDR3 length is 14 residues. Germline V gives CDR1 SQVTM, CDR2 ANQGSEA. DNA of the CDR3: TGCAGCGTTGCCGGGACACAGTTTTCCTATGGCTACACCTTC. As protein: CSVAGTQFSYGYTF.

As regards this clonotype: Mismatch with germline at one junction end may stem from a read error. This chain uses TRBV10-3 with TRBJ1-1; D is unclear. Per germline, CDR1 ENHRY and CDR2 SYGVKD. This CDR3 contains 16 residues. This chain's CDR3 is CAISPTVIRLDTEALF. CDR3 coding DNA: TGTGCCATCAGTCCTACCGTCATAAGACTAGACACTGAAGCTCTCTTT.